The rows below give T cell receptor beta chains drawn from one sample of a study of cytomegalovirus exposure and HLA in healthy donors. The protocol was immunoSEQ multiplex PCR, while the TCRdb copy is restricted to in-frame clones and leaves out a portion. The data contain about 190,000 clones, 60% to 80% of them seen just once; the ten biggest clones take up approximately 2.1%. Sample: PBMCs. The receptors shown here come from a woman younger than 45 in good health and CMV-seropositive. Both conserved end residues are part of each CDR3. D genes are given only for firm matches. The listing skips clone size in some rows; elsewhere it reads once, few, many or a size class.

CDR3 protein: CASSFPAGKGTDTQYF
CDR3 DNA: TGTGCCAGCAGCTTCCCGGCAGGGAAAGGCACAGATACGCAGTATTTT
D gene: -
clone size: -
V gene: TRBV7-8
J gene: TRBJ2-3

CDR3 protein: CASSLLGPQGLPQHF
CDR3 DNA: TGTGCCAGCAGCTTATTAGGTCCCCAGGGGTTGCCCCAGCATTTT
D gene: -
clone size: -
V gene: TRBV28
J gene: TRBJ1-5

CDR3 protein: CASSLGAGGVYEQYF
CDR3 DNA: TGTGCCAGCAGCCTCGGAGCGGGAGGAGTTTACGAGCAGTACTTC
D gene: TRBD2
clone size: -
V gene: TRBV6-5
J gene: TRBJ2-7

CDR3 protein: CASSLSGGLGEQYF
CDR3 DNA: TGTGCCAGCAGCCTTAGCGGGGGTCTGGGGGAGCAGTACTTC
D gene: TRBD2
clone size: once
V gene: TRBV7-8
J gene: TRBJ2-7

CDR3 protein: CASSLGLANYGYTF
CDR3 DNA: TGTGCCAGCAGCTTAGGACTGGCTAACTATGGCTACACCTTC
D gene: -
clone size: -
V gene: TRBV13
J gene: TRBJ1-2

CDR3 protein: CASSPGQGLDTIYF
CDR3 DNA: TGCGCCAGCAGCCCGGGACAGGGTCTAGACACCATATATTTT
D gene: TRBD1
clone size: -
V gene: TRBV5-1
J gene: TRBJ1-3

CDR3 protein: CASSLAGFYNEQFF
CDR3 DNA: TGTGCCAGCTCACTAGCGGGATTTTACAATGAGCAGTTCTTC
D gene: TRBD2
clone size: -
V gene: TRBV30
J gene: TRBJ2-1

CDR3 protein: CASSSTVLGQIGYTF
CDR3 DNA: TGTGCCAGCAGCTCGACAGTTTTAGGTCAGATAGGCTACACCTTC
D gene: -
clone size: once
V gene: TRBV7-9
J gene: TRBJ1-2

CDR3 protein: CASSLAPNTDTQYF
CDR3 DNA: TGTGCCAGCAGCTTAGCCCCTAACACAGATACGCAGTATTTT
D gene: -
clone size: once
V gene: TRBV7-2
J gene: TRBJ2-3

CDR3 protein: CASSQEGREGFNSPLHF
CDR3 DNA: TGCGCCAGCAGCCAAGAAGGCAGGGAGGGTTTCAATTCACCCCTCCACTTT
D gene: -
clone size: -
V gene: TRBV4-1
J gene: TRBJ1-6